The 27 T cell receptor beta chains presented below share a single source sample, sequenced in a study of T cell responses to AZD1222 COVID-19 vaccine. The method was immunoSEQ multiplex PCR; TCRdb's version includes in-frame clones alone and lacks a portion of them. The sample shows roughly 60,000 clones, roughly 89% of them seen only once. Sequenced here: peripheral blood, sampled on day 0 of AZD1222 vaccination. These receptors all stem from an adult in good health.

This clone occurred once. The CDR3 sequence is CASSPPAGDTQYF. CDR3 sequence (DNA): TGTGCCAGCAGCCCCCCAGCCGGAGATACGCAGTATTTT. This chain links TRBV5-6 with TRBJ2-3; no clear D. CDR3 length: 13 residues. The germline V gene encodes CDR1 SGHDT and CDR2 YYEEEE. Trimming took off 4 bases at V and 5 bases at J, with 11 bases between the two ends.

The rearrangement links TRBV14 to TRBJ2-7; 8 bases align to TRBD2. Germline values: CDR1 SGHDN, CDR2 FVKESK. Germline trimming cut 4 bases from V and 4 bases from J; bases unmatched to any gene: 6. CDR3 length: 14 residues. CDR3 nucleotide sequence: TGTGCCAGCAGCCGACGGGGGGGCGCGTACGAGCAGTACTTC. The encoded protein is CASSRRGGAYEQYF.

The DNA for the CDR3 is TGTGCCAGCTCACCGGAAACAGGGGGCACTGAAGCTTTCTTT. This gives the protein CASSPETGGTEAFF. The V gene is TRBV18, the J gene TRBJ1-1; 8 bases fit TRBD1. V lost 3 bases and J lost 4; bases outside the gene matches: 4. Germline-derived CDR1 and CDR2 are KGHSH and LQKENI. CDR3 size: 14 residues.

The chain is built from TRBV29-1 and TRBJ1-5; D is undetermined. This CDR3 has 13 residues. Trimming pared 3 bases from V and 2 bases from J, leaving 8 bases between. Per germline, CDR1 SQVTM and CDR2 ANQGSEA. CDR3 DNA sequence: TGCAGCGTTGATGAGGGTGGCAATCAGCCCCAGCATTTT. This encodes CSVDEGGNQPQHF.

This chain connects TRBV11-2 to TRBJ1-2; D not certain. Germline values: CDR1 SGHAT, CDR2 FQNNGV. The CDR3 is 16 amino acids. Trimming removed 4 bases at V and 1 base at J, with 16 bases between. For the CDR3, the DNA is TGTGCCAGCAGCTCTCCGCAGGCCCTTGATAACTATGGCTACACCTTC. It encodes CASSSPQALDNYGYTF.

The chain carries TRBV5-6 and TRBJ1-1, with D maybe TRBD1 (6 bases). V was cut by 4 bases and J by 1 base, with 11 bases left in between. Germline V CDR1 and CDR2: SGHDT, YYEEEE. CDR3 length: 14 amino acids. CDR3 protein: CASSRWGPNTEAFF. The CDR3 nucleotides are TGTGCCAGCAGCCGGTGGGGGCCGAACACTGAAGCTTTCTTT.

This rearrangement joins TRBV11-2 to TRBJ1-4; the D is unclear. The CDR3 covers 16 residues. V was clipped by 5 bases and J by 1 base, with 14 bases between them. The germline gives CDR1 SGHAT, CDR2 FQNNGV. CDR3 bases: TGTGCCAGCAGCGGCAGTGAGGCGGGAACTAATGAAAAACTGTTTTTT. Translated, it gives CASSGSEAGTNEKLFF.

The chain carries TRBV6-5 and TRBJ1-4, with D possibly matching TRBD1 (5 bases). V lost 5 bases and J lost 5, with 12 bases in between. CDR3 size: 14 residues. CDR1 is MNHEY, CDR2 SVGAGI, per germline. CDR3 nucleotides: TGTGCCAGCAGTCCGGGACCGAAAAATGAAAAACTGTTTTTT. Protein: CASSPGPKNEKLFF.

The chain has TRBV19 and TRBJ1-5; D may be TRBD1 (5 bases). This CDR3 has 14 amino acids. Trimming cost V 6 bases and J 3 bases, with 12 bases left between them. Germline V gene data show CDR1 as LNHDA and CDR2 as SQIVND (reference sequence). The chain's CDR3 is CASRIGGDNQPQHF. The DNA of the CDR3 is TGTGCCAGTAGGATCGGGGGTGACAATCAGCCCCAGCATTTT.

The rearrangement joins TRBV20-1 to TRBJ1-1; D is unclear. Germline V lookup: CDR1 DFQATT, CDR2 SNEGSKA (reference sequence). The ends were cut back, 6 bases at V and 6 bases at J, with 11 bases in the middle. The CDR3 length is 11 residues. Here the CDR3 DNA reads TGCAGTGCCCGACCGAGTTCTGAAGCTTTCTTT. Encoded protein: CSARPSSEAFF.

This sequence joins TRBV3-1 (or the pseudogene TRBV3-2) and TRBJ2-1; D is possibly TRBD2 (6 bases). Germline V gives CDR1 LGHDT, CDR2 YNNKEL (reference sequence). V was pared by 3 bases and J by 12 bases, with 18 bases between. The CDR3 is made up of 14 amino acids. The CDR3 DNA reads TGTGCCAGCAGCCAGGGGCGGGGCCAGGTAGGGCAGTTCTTC. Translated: CASSQGRGQVGQFF.

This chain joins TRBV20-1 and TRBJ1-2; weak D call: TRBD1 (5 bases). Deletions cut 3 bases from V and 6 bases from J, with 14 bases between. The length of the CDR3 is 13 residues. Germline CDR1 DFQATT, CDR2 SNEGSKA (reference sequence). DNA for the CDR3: TGCAGTGCTAGTAACAGGAGGGGAGATGGCTACACCTTC. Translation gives CSASNRRGDGYTF.

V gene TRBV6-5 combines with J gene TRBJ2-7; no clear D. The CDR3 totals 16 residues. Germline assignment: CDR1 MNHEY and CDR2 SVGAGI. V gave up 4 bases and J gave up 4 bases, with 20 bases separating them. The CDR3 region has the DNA TGTGCCAGCAGTTTCCGGCAGTCCCCCAGTGTTTACGAGCAGTACTTC. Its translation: CASSFRQSPSVYEQYF.

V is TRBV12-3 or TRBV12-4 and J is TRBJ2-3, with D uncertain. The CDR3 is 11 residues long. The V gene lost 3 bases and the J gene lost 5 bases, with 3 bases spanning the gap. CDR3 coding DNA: TGTGCCAGCAGTTTCTTAGATACGCAGTATTTT. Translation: CASSFLDTQYF.

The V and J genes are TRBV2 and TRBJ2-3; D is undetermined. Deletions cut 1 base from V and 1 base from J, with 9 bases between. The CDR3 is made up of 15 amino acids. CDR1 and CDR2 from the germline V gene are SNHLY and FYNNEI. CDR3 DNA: TGTGCCAGCAGTGAAGTCGGGTGGGGCACAGATACGCAGTATTTT. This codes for CASSEVGWGTDTQYF.

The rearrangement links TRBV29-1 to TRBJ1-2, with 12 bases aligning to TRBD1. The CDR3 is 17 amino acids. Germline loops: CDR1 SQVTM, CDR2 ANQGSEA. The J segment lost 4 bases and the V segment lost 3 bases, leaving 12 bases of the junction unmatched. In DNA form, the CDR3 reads TGCAGCGTTGATTCTTCGGGACAGGGGGCGGCGGGCTATGGCTACACCTTC. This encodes CSVDSSGQGAAGYGYTF.

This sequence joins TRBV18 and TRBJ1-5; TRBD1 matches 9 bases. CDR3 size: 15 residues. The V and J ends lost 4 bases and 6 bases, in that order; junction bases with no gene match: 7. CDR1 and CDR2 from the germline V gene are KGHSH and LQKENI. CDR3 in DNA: TGTGCCAGCTCACTAACAGGGGGCTCGGGTCAGCCCCAGCATTTT. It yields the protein CASSLTGGSGQPQHF.

The CDR3 region has the DNA TGTGCCAGCAGCCAGGGGGCTCGGGAAAAACTGTTTTTT. Translation: CASSQGAREKLFF. J is TRBJ1-4 and V is TRBV6-5; 8 bases align to TRBD1. The CDR3 runs to 13 residues. With 6 bases clipped from V and 8 bases from J, the junction kept 5 bases outside the gene matches. CDR1 MNHEY and CDR2 SVGAGI come from the germline V gene.

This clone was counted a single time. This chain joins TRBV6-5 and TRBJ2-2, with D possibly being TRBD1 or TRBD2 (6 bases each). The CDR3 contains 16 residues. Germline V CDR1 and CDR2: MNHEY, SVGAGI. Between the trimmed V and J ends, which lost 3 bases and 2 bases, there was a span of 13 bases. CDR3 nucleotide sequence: TGTGCCAGCAGTTATCAGGGGAGGCTCAACACCGGGGAGCTGTTTTTT. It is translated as CASSYQGRLNTGELFF.

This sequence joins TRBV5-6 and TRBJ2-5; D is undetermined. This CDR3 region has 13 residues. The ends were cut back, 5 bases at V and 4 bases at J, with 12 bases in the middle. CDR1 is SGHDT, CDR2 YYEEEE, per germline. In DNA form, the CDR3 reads TGTGCCAGCAGGCTGGATCTGGGAGAGACCCAGTACTTC. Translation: CASRLDLGETQYF.

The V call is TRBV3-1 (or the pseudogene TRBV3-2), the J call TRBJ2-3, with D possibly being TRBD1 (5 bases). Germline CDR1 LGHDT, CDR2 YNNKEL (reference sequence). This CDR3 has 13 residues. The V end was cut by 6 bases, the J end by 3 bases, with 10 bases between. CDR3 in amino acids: CASRRGFTDTQYF. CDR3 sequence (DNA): TGTGCCAGCAGAAGGGGTTTTACAGATACGCAGTATTTT.

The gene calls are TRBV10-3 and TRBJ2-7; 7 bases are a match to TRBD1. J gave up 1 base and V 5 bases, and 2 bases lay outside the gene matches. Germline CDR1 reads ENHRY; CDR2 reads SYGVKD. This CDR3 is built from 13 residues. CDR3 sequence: CAISPQGSYEQYF. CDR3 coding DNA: TGTGCCATCAGTCCACAGGGGTCCTACGAGCAGTACTTC.

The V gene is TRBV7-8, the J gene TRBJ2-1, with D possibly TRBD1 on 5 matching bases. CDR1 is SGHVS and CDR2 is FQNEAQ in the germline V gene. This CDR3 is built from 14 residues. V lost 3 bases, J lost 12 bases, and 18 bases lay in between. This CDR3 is CASSLKSSGPPQFF. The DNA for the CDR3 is TGTGCCAGCAGCTTGAAAAGCTCAGGGCCCCCGCAGTTCTTC.

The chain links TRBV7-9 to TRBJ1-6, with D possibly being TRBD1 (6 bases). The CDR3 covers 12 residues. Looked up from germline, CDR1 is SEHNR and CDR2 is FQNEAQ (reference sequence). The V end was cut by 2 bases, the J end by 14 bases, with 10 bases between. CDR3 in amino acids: CASSLPQGTLHF. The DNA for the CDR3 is TGTGCCAGCAGCTTACCCCAGGGGACCCTCCACTTT.

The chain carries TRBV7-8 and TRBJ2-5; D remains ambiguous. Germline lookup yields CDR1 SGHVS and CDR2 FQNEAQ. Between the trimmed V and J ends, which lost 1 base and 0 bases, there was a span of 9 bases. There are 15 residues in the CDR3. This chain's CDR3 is CASSLGSPYQETQYF. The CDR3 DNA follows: TGTGCCAGCAGCTTAGGGTCCCCGTACCAAGAGACCCAGTACTTC.

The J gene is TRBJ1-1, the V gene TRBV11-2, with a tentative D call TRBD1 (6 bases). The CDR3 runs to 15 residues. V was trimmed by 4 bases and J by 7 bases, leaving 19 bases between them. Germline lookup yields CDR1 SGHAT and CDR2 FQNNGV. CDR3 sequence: CASSSFRDRQDEAFF. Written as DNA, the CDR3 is TGTGCCAGCAGCTCTTTTAGGGACCGACAGGATGAAGCTTTCTTT.

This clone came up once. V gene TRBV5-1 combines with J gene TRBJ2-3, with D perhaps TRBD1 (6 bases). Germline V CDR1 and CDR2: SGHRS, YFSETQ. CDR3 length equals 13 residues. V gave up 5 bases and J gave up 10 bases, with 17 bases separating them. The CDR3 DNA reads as TGCGCCAGCAGGCCGGGACAACGTATTCCGCAGTATTTT. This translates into CASRPGQRIPQYF.